The rows below give T cell receptor beta chains drawn from one sample of a study of T cells in Graves' hyperthyroidism and ophthalmopathy. TCRdb reprocessed the multiplex PCR reads via MiXCR and lists one record per CDR3 protein. The table records about 420,000 distinct CDR3 sequences, roughly 13% of them present only once. Sequencing input: blood. Receptors were obtained from a young woman with Graves' hyperthyroidism. The CDR3 runs from the conserved cysteine through the conserved F or W.

v_call,cdr3_length,cdr3_aa
TRBV12-3/TRBV12-4,15,CASSFRDRVNQPQHF
TRBV6-2/TRBV6-3,14,CASIPQGAGETQYF
TRBV9,13,CASSTTDYNEQFF
TRBV20-1,12,CSAGLNGQPQHF
TRBV6-2/TRBV6-3,15,CASSPGTGESETQYF
TRBV7-3,14,CASSFSHRNNEQFF
TRBV5-1,17,CASSLEVPGASTDTQYF
TRBV9,14,CASSVWVAGNEQFF
TRBV11-2,18,CASSLPGGTDSSYNEQFF
TRBV6-1,15,CASSRTGLGANVLTF
TRBV7-9,15,CASSLATGENTEAFF
TRBV11-2,16,CASSPTVAGGQYEQYF
TRBV6-2/TRBV6-3,19,CASSYSPPDRADPFVVAFF
TRBV19,14,CASIPTGLGTEAFF
TRBV3-1,14,CASSHDRGGEKLFF
TRBV30,12,CAWSPPTETQYF
TRBV3-1,16,CASSRAPTGGNSPLHF
TRBV20-1,17,CSARDWRRVSSYNGQFF
TRBV5-1,15,CASSKEGARRTEAFF
TRBV20-1,14,CSATPPAGANVLTF
TRBV13,14,CASSSGLDSGEQYF
TRBV28,15,CASSLPRQRNNEQFF
TRBV12-3/TRBV12-4,14,CASSRGLAGDEQFF
TRBV30,15,CAWSVPTEDIGELFF
TRBV6-1,13,CASSRTGYNEQFF
TRBV6-1,15,CASSSRTEANPPQHF